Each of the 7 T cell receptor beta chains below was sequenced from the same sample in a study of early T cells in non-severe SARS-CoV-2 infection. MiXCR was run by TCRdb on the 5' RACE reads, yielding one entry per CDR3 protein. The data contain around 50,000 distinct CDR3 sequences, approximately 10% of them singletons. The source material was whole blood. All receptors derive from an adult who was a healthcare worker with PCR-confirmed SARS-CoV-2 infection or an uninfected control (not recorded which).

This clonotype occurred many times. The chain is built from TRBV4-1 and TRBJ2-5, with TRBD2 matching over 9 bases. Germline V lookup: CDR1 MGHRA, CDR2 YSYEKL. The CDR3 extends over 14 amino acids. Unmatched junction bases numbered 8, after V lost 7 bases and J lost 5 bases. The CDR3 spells CASKRSGGRETQYF. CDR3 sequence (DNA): TGCGCCAGCAAGAGAAGCGGGGGGCGGGAGACCCAGTACTTC.

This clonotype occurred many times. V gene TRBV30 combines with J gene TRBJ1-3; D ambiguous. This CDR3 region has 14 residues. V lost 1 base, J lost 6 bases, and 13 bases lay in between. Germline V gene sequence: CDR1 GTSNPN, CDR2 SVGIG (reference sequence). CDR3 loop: CAWSGGEAENTIYF. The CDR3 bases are TGTGCCTGGAGTGGCGGGGAGGCTGAAAACACCATATATTTT.

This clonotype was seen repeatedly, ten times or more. DNA of the CDR3: TGTGCCAGCAGTTACTCGGAGACAGGGCAAGAGCAGTACTTC. Protein sequence: CASSYSETGQEQYF. The chain is built from TRBV6-6 and TRBJ2-7, with TRBD1 identical over 7 bases. Germline V CDR1 and CDR2: MNHNY, SVGAGI (reference sequence). This CDR3 comprises 14 residues. With V trimmed by 0 bases and J by 7 bases, 6 bases remained unmatched.

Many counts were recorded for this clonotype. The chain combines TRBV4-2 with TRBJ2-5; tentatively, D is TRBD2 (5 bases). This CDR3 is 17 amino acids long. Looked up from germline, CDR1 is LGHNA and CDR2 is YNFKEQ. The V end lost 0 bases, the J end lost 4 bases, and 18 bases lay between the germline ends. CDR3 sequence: CASSQEVGVGESETQYF. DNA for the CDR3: TGTGCCAGCAGCCAAGAGGTCGGGGTTGGGGAATCAGAGACCCAGTACTTC.

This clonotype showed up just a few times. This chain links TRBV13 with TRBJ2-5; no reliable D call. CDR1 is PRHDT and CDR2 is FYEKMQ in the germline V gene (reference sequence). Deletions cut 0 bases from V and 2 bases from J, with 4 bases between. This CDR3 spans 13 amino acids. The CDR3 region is CASSLGTQETQYF. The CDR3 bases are TGTGCCAGCAGCTTAGGGACGCAAGAGACCCAGTACTTC.

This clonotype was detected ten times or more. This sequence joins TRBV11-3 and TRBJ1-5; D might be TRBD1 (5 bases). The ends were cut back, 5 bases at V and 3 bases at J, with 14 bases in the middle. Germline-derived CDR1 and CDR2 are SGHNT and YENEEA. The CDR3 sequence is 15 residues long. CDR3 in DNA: TGTGCCAGCAGCCCCGGAGGGGCATCCAATCAGCCCCAGCATTTT. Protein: CASSPGGASNQPQHF.

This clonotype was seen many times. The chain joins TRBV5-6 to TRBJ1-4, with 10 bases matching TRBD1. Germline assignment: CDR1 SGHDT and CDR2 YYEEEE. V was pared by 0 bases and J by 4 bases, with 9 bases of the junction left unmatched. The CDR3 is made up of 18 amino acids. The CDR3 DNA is TGTGCCAGCAGCTTGGACCAGACAGGGGGCTATGGTAATGAAAAACTGTTTTTT. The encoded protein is CASSLDQTGGYGNEKLFF.